The rows below give T cell receptor beta chains drawn from one sample of a study of T cells in Graves' hyperthyroidism and ophthalmopathy. TCRdb itself ran the multiplex PCR reads through MiXCR, one entry per CDR3 protein. The sample includes 550,000 to 650,000 distinct CDR3 sequences, 11% to 15% of them seen just once. Sequences were obtained from blood. These receptors came from a woman aged 40 to 50 with Graves' hyperthyroidism. Both conserved end residues are part of each CDR3. A D gene is named only where the DNA matches it firmly. A clone size is listed for some rows: how often the clone was seen (once, few, many), or a class if it is expanded.

size: NA
J: TRBJ2-2
V: TRBV14
D: NA
CDR3: CASSQLALIGELFF
DNA: TGTGCCAGCAGCCAACTAGCGTTGATCGGGGAGCTGTTTTTT

size: many
J: TRBJ2-3
V: TRBV6-5
D: NA
CDR3: CASSYGGGGTDTQYF
DNA: TGTGCCAGCAGTTACGGAGGAGGCGGCACAGATACGCAGTATTTT

size: NA
J: TRBJ2-5
V: TRBV15
D: NA
CDR3: CAIEFGETQYF
DNA: TGTGCCATCGAATTTGGGGAGACCCAGTACTTC

size: few
J: TRBJ2-1
V: TRBV28
D: TRBD2
CDR3: CASSGIAGVVNEQFF
DNA: TGTGCCAGCAGTGGGATTGCGGGAGTAGTTAATGAGCAGTTCTTC

size: NA
J: TRBJ2-5
V: TRBV29-1
D: NA
CDR3: CSVGGGTETQYF
DNA: TGCAGCGTTGGGGGCGGGACAGAGACCCAGTACTTC

size: NA
J: TRBJ1-2
V: TRBV27
D: TRBD1
CDR3: CATGTGNYGYTF
DNA: TGTGCCACCGGGACAGGGAACTATGGCTACACCTTC

size: many
J: TRBJ2-7
V: TRBV20-1
D: TRBD2
CDR3: CSASPSGRVYEQYF
DNA: TGCAGTGCTAGTCCTAGCGGGAGGGTCTACGAGCAGTACTTC

size: NA
J: TRBJ2-2
V: TRBV12-3/TRBV12-4
D: NA
CDR3: CASSLAGGTNTRELFF
DNA: TGTGCCAGCAGTTTAGCGGGAGGAACGAACACCCGGGAGCTGTTTTTT

size: NA
J: TRBJ2-1
V: TRBV19
D: NA
CDR3: CASSMTIYNEQFF
DNA: TGTGCCAGTAGTATGACTATCTACAATGAGCAGTTCTTC

size: NA
J: TRBJ2-5
V: TRBV6-1
D: TRBD1
CDR3: CASSITSGTGGETQYF
DNA: TGTGCCAGCAGTATAACCTCCGGGACAGGGGGCGAGACCCAGTACTTC

size: few
J: TRBJ2-1
V: TRBV3-1
D: NA
CDR3: CASSRDGLYSEQFF
DNA: TGTGCCAGCAGCCGTGACGGACTCTACAGTGAGCAGTTCTTC

size: few
J: TRBJ2-3
V: TRBV5-1
D: TRBD1
CDR3: CASSPNDRVAQYF
DNA: TGCGCCAGCAGCCCGAATGACAGGGTTGCGCAGTATTTT

size: NA
J: TRBJ2-5
V: TRBV20-1
D: NA
CDR3: CSARRGLSEETQYF
DNA: TGCAGTGCTAGACGGGGGCTCTCCGAAGAGACCCAGTACTTC

size: many
J: TRBJ1-1
V: TRBV28
D: NA
CDR3: CASSLGRGGEHTEAFF
DNA: TGTGCCAGCAGTTTAGGCAGGGGTGGGGAACACACTGAAGCTTTCTTT

size: few
J: TRBJ2-2
V: TRBV18
D: NA
CDR3: CASSPLKGADTGELFF
DNA: TGTGCCAGCTCACCACTAAAGGGTGCGGACACCGGGGAGCTGTTTTTT

size: once
J: TRBJ1-4
V: TRBV6-2/TRBV6-3
D: NA
CDR3: CASSVRESVAGNEKLFF
DNA: TGTGCCAGCAGTGTGCGGGAATCGGTGGCAGGGAATGAAAAACTGTTTTTT

size: few
J: TRBJ1-6
V: TRBV7-9
D: NA
CDR3: CASSPGQLLPLHF
DNA: TGTGCCAGCAGCCCCGGACAGCTCTTACCCCTCCACTTT

size: many
J: TRBJ2-5
V: TRBV20-1
D: TRBD2
CDR3: CSASGAGAETQYF
DNA: TGCAGTGCTAGTGGCGCGGGAGCTGAGACCCAGTACTTC

size: NA
J: TRBJ2-2
V: TRBV2
D: NA
CDR3: CASSQDGGAGELFF
DNA: TGTGCCAGCAGTCAGGACGGGGGAGCCGGGGAGCTGTTTTTT

size: NA
J: TRBJ2-5
V: TRBV9
D: NA
CDR3: CASSVEYGNQETQYF
DNA: TGTGCCAGCAGCGTAGAGTACGGGAACCAAGAGACCCAGTACTTC

size: NA
J: TRBJ2-2
V: TRBV10-3
D: NA
CDR3: CAISERSTNTGELFF
DNA: TGTGCCATCAGTGAGAGGTCAACGAACACCGGGGAGCTGTTTTTT

size: many
J: TRBJ2-3
V: TRBV20-1
D: TRBD2
CDR3: CSAKLAITDTQYF
DNA: TGCAGTGCGAAACTAGCGATCACAGATACGCAGTATTTT

size: NA
J: TRBJ1-5
V: TRBV6-1
D: TRBD1
CDR3: CASSLDQGDRGQPQHF
DNA: TGTGCCAGCAGTCTCGATCAGGGGGATAGGGGTCAGCCCCAGCATTTT

size: NA
J: TRBJ1-1
V: TRBV5-4
D: NA
CDR3: CASSLDRFTEAFF
DNA: TGTGCCAGCAGCTTGGACCGTTTCACTGAAGCTTTCTTT

size: NA
J: TRBJ1-2
V: TRBV19
D: NA
CDR3: CASTKGYGYTF
DNA: TGTGCCAGTACTAAGGGGTATGGCTACACCTTC

size: NA
J: TRBJ1-1
V: TRBV12-5
D: NA
CDR3: CASGPTVNTEAFF
DNA: TGTGCTAGTGGCCCAACAGTGAACACTGAAGCTTTCTTT

size: few
J: TRBJ2-3
V: TRBV12-3/TRBV12-4
D: TRBD1
CDR3: CASSAGQGEGDTQYF
DNA: TGTGCCAGCAGCGCCGGACAGGGTGAGGGGGATACGCAGTATTTT

size: NA
J: TRBJ2-3
V: TRBV7-9
D: TRBD1
CDR3: CASSLGTGDTDTQYF
DNA: TGTGCCAGCAGCTTAGGGACAGGAGACACAGATACGCAGTATTTT

size: few
J: TRBJ2-5
V: TRBV7-9
D: NA
CDR3: CASSPWAETQYF
DNA: TGTGCCAGCAGCCCTTGGGCGGAGACCCAGTACTTC

size: few
J: TRBJ1-1
V: TRBV7-2
D: TRBD1
CDR3: CASSSRTGRNTEAFF
DNA: TGTGCCAGCAGCTCCCGGACAGGGAGGAACACTGAAGCTTTCTTT

size: many
J: TRBJ1-2
V: TRBV28
D: NA
CDR3: CASSIGTRDVGYTF
DNA: TGTGCCAGCAGTATTGGGACCCGGGACGTGGGCTACACCTTC

size: few
J: TRBJ1-1
V: TRBV19
D: TRBD1
CDR3: CASSMGQFTEAFF
DNA: TGTGCCAGTAGTATGGGACAGTTCACTGAAGCTTTCTTT

size: many
J: TRBJ2-7
V: TRBV5-1
D: NA
CDR3: CASATGGGHEQYF
DNA: TGCGCCAGCGCTACAGGAGGCGGCCACGAGCAGTACTTC

size: many
J: TRBJ2-1
V: TRBV7-9
D: TRBD2
CDR3: CASSSDLAGGGNEQFF
DNA: TGTGCCAGCAGCTCAGATCTAGCGGGAGGGGGCAATGAGCAGTTCTTC

size: many
J: TRBJ1-4
V: TRBV28
D: NA
CDR3: CASREGGFNEKLFF
DNA: TGTGCCAGCAGGGAAGGGGGGTTTAATGAAAAACTGTTTTTT

size: many
J: TRBJ1-2
V: TRBV30
D: NA
CDR3: CAWSVKGTRGYTF
DNA: TGTGCCTGGAGTGTAAAGGGGACCCGTGGCTACACCTTC

size: many
J: TRBJ2-3
V: TRBV2
D: NA
CDR3: CASSAFGLYTQYF
DNA: TGTGCCAGCAGCGCATTCGGACTCTATACGCAGTATTTT

size: many
J: TRBJ1-1
V: TRBV18
D: NA
CDR3: CASSHRGSDTEAFF
DNA: TGTGCCAGCTCACATCGCGGCAGTGACACTGAAGCTTTCTTT

size: many
J: TRBJ2-7
V: TRBV6-1
D: NA
CDR3: CASRNSYEQYF
DNA: TGTGCCAGCAGGAACAGCTACGAGCAGTACTTC

size: many
J: TRBJ2-1
V: TRBV7-9
D: TRBD2
CDR3: CASSLEGGTSGPTYNEQFF
DNA: TGTGCCAGCAGCTTAGAAGGCGGGACTAGCGGGCCCACCTACAATGAGCAGTTCTTC

size: many
J: TRBJ1-1
V: TRBV27
D: TRBD1
CDR3: CASRIPGQGNTEAFF
DNA: TGTGCCAGCAGAATACCGGGACAGGGGAACACTGAAGCTTTCTTT

size: few
J: TRBJ2-7
V: TRBV7-9
D: NA
CDR3: CASSRVSGSNEQYF
DNA: TGTGCCAGCAGCCGGGTGTCGGGCTCAAACGAGCAGTACTTC

size: NA
J: TRBJ2-7
V: TRBV2
D: NA
CDR3: CASWADYEQYF
DNA: TGTGCCAGCTGGGCAGACTACGAGCAGTACTTC

size: many
J: TRBJ2-3
V: TRBV11-2
D: TRBD2
CDR3: CASSPGTSGRSLTSTDTQYF
DNA: TGTGCCAGCAGCCCCGGAACTAGCGGGAGGTCCCTTACTAGCACAGATACGCAGTATTTT

size: many
J: TRBJ2-3
V: TRBV7-3
D: TRBD2
CDR3: CASSFSGRVRTDTQYF
DNA: TGTGCCAGCAGCTTTAGCGGGAGGGTGCGCACAGATACGCAGTATTTT

size: few
J: TRBJ2-1
V: TRBV27
D: NA
CDR3: CATAWRNEQFF
DNA: TGTGCCACCGCGTGGAGGAATGAGCAGTTCTTC

size: NA
J: TRBJ1-2
V: TRBV11-1
D: NA
CDR3: CASSLAAPDGYTF
DNA: TGTGCCAGCAGCTTAGCTGCACCGGATGGCTACACCTTC

size: many
J: TRBJ1-1
V: TRBV3-1
D: NA
CDR3: CASSRFEWTEAFF
DNA: TGTGCCAGCAGCCGATTTGAGTGGACTGAAGCTTTCTTT

size: once
J: TRBJ2-7
V: TRBV18
D: TRBD2
CDR3: CASSALAGGSYEQYF
DNA: TGTGCCAGCTCAGCCTTAGCGGGAGGTTCCTACGAGCAGTACTTC

size: many
J: TRBJ2-3
V: TRBV28
D: NA
CDR3: CASSLTYSFTDTQYF
DNA: TGTGCCAGCAGTTTAACATACAGTTTCACAGATACGCAGTATTTT

size: many
J: TRBJ2-1
V: TRBV6-1
D: TRBD2
CDR3: CASSETTAGLADLRGNEQFF
DNA: TGTGCCAGCAGTGAAACTACCGCGGGACTAGCGGACCTACGGGGGAATGAGCAGTTCTTC

size: NA
J: TRBJ2-3
V: TRBV14
D: NA
CDR3: CAGSQAVGAARQYF
DNA: TGTGCCGGCAGCCAAGCCGTGGGGGCGGCACGGCAGTATTTT

size: few
J: TRBJ1-1
V: TRBV28
D: NA
CDR3: CASSFYGETNTEAFF
DNA: TGTGCCAGCAGTTTTTATGGGGAGACGAACACTGAAGCTTTCTTT

size: many
J: TRBJ2-3
V: TRBV15
D: TRBD2
CDR3: CATSRGAGVSTDTQYF
DNA: TGTGCCACCAGCAGAGGAGCGGGAGTTAGCACAGATACGCAGTATTTT

size: many
J: TRBJ2-7
V: TRBV2
D: NA
CDR3: CASSVKRIGQNTYEQYF
DNA: TGTGCCAGCAGTGTAAAGCGTATAGGACAAAACACATACGAGCAGTACTTC

size: NA
J: TRBJ2-1
V: TRBV7-3
D: TRBD2
CDR3: CASSPEERELNNEQFF
DNA: TGTGCCAGCAGCCCAGAGGAGCGGGAGTTAAACAATGAGCAGTTCTTC

size: NA
J: TRBJ2-3
V: TRBV7-3
D: NA
CDR3: CASSLLRGSTDTQYF
DNA: TGTGCCAGCAGCTTACTTCGCGGGAGCACAGATACGCAGTATTTT

size: NA
J: TRBJ2-7
V: TRBV6-2/TRBV6-3
D: TRBD2
CDR3: CASSLAGLNYEQYF
DNA: TGTGCCAGCAGCCTAGCGGGTTTAAACTACGAGCAGTACTTC

size: many
J: TRBJ2-7
V: TRBV6-5
D: TRBD1
CDR3: CASSYSPGGRDEQYF
DNA: TGTGCCAGCAGTTACTCGCCAGGGGGCCGGGACGAGCAGTACTTC